Sequencing of this TCR beta chain was carried out in a study of T cell responses to AZD1222 COVID-19 vaccine. Study-wide results and caveats: At baseline, seropositivity was found in only six or seven AZD1222 recipients.

Sequencing was performed with immunoSEQ multiplex PCR; in TCRdb, only in-frame clones are kept and a portion is missing. The data show 90,000 to 150,000 clones, with around 87% seen just once and over 3% held by the top ten. V lost 6 bases, J lost 0 bases, and 13 bases lay in between. The CDR3 runs 14 residues. The germline V gene has CDR1 SGDLS and CDR2 YYNGEE. To note about this clone: Its specificity is unknown.

The sequencing used peripheral blood, collected on day 0 of AZD1222 vaccination. The source of this sequence is an adult in good health. This chain joins TRBV9 and TRBJ2-7; perhaps TRBD2 as D (5 bases). CDR3: CASTPGMGSYEQYF. CDR3 DNA sequence: TGTGCCAGCACCCCCGGGATGGGCTCCTACGAGCAGTACTTC.